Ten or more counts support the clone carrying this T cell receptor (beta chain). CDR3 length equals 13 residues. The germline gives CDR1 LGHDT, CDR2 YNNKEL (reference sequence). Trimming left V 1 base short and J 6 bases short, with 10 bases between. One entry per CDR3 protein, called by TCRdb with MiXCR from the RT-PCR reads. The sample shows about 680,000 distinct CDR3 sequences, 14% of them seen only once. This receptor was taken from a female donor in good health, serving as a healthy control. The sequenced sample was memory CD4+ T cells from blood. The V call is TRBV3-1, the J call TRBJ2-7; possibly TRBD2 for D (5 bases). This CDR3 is CASSQAWAGEQYF. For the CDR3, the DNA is TGTGCCAGCAGCCAAGCATGGGCGGGCGAGCAGTACTTC.